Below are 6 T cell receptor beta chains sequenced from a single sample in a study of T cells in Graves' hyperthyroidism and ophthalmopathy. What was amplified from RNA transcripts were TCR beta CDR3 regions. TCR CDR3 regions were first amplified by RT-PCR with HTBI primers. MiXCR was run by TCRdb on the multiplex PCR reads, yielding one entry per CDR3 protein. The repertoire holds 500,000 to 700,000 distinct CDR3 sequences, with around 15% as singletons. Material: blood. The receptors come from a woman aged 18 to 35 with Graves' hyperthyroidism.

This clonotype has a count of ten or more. The CDR3 sequence is CASSLIPALAFF. As DNA, the CDR3 is TGTGCCAGCAGCCTAATCCCAGCCCTAGCTTTCTTT. V is TRBV28 and J is TRBJ1-1, with D unclear. CDR3 length: 12 residues. Trimming removed 6 bases from V and 10 bases from J, with 15 bases in between. Germline-derived CDR1 and CDR2 are MDHEN and SYDVKM. The full variable domain, rest sourced from reference TRBV28 and TRBJ1-1, is DVKVTQSSRYLVKRTGEKVFLECVQDMDHENMFWYRQDPGLGLRLIYFSYDVKMKEKGDIPEGYSVSREKKERFSLILESASTNQTSMYLCASSLIPALAFFGQGTRLTVV.

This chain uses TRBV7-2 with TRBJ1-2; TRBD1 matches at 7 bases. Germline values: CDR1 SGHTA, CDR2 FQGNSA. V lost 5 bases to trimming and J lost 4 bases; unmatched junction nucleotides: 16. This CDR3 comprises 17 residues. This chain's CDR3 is CASSPRPSRQGGYGYTF. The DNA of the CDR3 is TGTGCCAGCAGCCCACGGCCCTCTCGACAGGGAGGCTATGGCTACACCTTC.

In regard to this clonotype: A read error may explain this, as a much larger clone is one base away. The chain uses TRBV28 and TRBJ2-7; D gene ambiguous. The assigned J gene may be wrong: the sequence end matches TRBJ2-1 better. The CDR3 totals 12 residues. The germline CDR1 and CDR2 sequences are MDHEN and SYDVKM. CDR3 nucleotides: TGTGCCAGCATTGGGTTGTCCTACGAGCAGTTCTTC. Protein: CASIGLSYEQFF.

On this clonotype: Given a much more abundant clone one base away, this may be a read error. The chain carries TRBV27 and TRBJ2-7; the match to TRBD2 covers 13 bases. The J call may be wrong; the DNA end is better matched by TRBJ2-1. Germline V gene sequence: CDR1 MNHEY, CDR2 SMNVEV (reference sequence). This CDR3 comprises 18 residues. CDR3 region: CASRSSGLAGSTSYEQFF. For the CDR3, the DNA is TGTGCCAGCAGATCTTCGGGACTAGCGGGATCTACCTCCTACGAGCAGTTCTTC.

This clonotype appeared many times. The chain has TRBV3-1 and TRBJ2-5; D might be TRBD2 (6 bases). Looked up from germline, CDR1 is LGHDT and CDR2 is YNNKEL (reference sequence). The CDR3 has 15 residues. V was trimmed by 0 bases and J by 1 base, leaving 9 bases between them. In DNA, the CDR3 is TGTGCCAGCAGCCAAGAGGGACTTGTCCAAGAGACCCAGTACTTC. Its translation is CASSQEGLVQETQYF.

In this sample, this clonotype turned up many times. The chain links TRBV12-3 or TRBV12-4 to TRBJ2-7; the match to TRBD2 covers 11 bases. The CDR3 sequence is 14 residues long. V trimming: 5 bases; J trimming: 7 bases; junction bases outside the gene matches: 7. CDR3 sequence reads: CASSQLAGAREQYF. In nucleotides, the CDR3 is TGTGCCAGCAGTCAACTAGCGGGGGCGAGGGAGCAGTACTTC.